These T cell receptor beta chains were read from a single sample in a study of human T cells and chemical hapten exposure. TCRdb re-derived calls from the 5' RACE reads in MiXCR, one entry per CDR3 protein. The table records roughly 120,000 distinct CDR3 sequences, around a fifth of them present only once. The receptors stem from a human donor in good health. Both conserved end residues are trimmed from each CDR3. The order of the fields is V gene, J gene, CDR3 length, D gene, CDR3 protein. D genes are given only for firm matches.

TRBV27,TRBJ2-3,14,-,ASSQNWGFKADTQY
TRBV29-1,TRBJ2-1,10,-,SANRGYNEQF
TRBV30,TRBJ2-1,11,-,AVAAYSYNEQF
TRBV20-1,TRBJ1-5,13,-,SARDPQGGNQPQH
TRBV29-1,TRBJ1-1,12,TRBD1,SADSTGVGTEAF
TRBV14,TRBJ2-6,14,-,ASSQGGYSGANVLT
TRBV7-9,TRBJ2-1,14,-,ASSPVADSSYNEQF
TRBV6-4,TRBJ2-5,13,-,ASSDPRTIQVPQY
TRBV12-5,TRBJ2-1,15,-,ASGWGAARGAGFEQF
TRBV11-2,TRBJ1-4,11,-,ASSPWSNEKLF
TRBV27,TRBJ2-1,12,TRBD2,ASSFPGGYNEQF
TRBV28,TRBJ1-2,9,-,ASSFDGGYT
TRBV4-1,TRBJ2-6,16,-,ASRTLQVSNSGANVLT
TRBV6-5,TRBJ2-1,13,TRBD1,ASRQGQTRYNEQF
TRBV5-1,TRBJ2-7,12,-,ASSRTEGSYEQY
TRBV18,TRBJ1-3,15,TRBD1,ASSPTRDSYSGNTIY
TRBV7-9,TRBJ1-5,12,-,ASSTPGSNQPQH
TRBV5-5,TRBJ1-1,11,-,ASSLDRVIEAF
TRBV11-1,TRBJ2-5,12,TRBD1,ASSAFDRAETQY
TRBV7-2,TRBJ2-6,13,TRBD1,ASSSTGRGANVLT
TRBV27,TRBJ2-7,11,TRBD2,ASAGGSSYEQY
TRBV28,TRBJ2-1,14,-,ASSLTVAGVYNEQF
TRBV6-6,TRBJ2-7,17,TRBD1,ASSSCAARDRVVLCEQY
TRBV28,TRBJ1-4,14,-,ASNTPDSSTNEKLF
TRBV27,TRBJ1-5,13,-,ASSPRPGTYQPQH
TRBV18,TRBJ2-7,15,TRBD2,ASSPPLAGGPGGEQY
TRBV6-5,TRBJ2-2,14,-,ASSRKTGRMPGELF
TRBV3-1,TRBJ1-5,12,-,ASSLSTGSQPQH
TRBV20-1,TRBJ1-5,13,-,SARPFGQSNQPQH
TRBV3-1,TRBJ1-1,13,-,ASSQAQPPNTEAF
TRBV6-2/TRBV6-3,TRBJ2-1,11,-,ASRALSLNEQF
TRBV28,TRBJ2-7,13,-,ASTLRVRSPYEQY
TRBV5-5,TRBJ1-3,14,-,ASSLEPDSSGNTIY
TRBV12-3/TRBV12-4,TRBJ2-1,15,TRBD1,ASSLGGQGRKYNEQF
TRBV5-4,TRBJ1-6,15,TRBD1,ASSSRRQGSYNSPLH
TRBV7-2,TRBJ2-2,13,TRBD1,ASSKDRGSTGELF
TRBV7-8,TRBJ2-1,13,TRBD2,ASSSGTSPPGEQF
TRBV5-1,TRBJ2-7,11,TRBD2,ASSPSGTYEQY
TRBV5-1,TRBJ1-5,13,TRBD1,ASSVTGAGNQPQH
TRBV12-5,TRBJ1-1,12,-,ASGSQQGGTEAF
TRBV5-6,TRBJ1-1,12,-,ASRRGTLNTEAF
TRBV12-3/TRBV12-4,TRBJ2-3,11,-,ASSSLGGDTQY
TRBV29-1,TRBJ2-1,9,-,SVESRLEKF